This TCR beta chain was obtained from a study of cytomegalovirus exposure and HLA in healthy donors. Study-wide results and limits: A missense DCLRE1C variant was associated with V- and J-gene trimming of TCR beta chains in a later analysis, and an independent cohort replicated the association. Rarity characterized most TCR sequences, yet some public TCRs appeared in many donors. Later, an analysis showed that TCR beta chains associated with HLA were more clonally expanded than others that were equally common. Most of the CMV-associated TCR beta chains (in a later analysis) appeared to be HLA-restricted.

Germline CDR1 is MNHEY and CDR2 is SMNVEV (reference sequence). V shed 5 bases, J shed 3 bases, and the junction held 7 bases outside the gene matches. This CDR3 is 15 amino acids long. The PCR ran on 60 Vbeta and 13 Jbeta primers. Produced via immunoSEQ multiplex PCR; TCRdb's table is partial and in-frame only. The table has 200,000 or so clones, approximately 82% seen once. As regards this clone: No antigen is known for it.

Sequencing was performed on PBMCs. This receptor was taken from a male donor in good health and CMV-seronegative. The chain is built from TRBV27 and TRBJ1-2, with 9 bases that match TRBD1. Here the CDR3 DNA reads TGTGCCAGCAGTCTTACACAGGGGGCCTACTATGGCTACACCTTC. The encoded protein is CASSLTQGAYYGYTF.